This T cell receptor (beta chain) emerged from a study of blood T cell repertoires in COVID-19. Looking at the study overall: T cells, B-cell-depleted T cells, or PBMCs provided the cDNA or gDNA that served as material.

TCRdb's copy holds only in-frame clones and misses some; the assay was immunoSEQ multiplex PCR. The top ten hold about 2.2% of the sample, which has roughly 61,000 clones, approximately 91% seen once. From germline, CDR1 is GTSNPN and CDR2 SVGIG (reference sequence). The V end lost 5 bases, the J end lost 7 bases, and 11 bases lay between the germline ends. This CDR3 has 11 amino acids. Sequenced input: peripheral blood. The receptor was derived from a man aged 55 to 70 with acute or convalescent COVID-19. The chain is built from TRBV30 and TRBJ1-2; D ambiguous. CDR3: CAWSPGGGYTF. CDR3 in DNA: TGTGCCTGGTCCCCTGGAGGTGGCTACACCTTC.